These 24 T cell receptor beta chains came from one sample sequenced in a study of blood T cell repertoires in COVID-19. TCRdb's copy holds only in-frame clones and misses some; the assay was immunoSEQ multiplex PCR. The sample yields about 170,000 clones, over 80% seen once. What was sequenced was PBMCs or T cells enriched from blood (not recorded which). The receptors here all came from a woman in her 50s who had recovered from COVID-19.

CDR3 in DNA: TGTGCCAGCAGCCATGGGGCCAACGTCCTGACTTTC. Amino acid sequence: CASSHGANVLTF. This sequence joins TRBV7-6 and TRBJ2-6, with D hard to call. V shed 5 bases and J shed 3 bases, with 2 bases lying between them. The CDR3 runs 12 residues. From germline, CDR1 is SGHVS and CDR2 FNYEAQ.

The chain employs TRBV19 and TRBJ1-1; maybe TRBD1 (5 bases). Germline CDR1 reads LNHDA; CDR2 reads SQIVND (reference sequence). CDR3 length equals 14 residues. The germline V and J ends were trimmed by 5 bases and 5 bases, with 15 bases remaining between them. Here the CDR3 DNA reads TGTGCCAGTAGTTTAGTCTACGGGGGTACTGAAGCTTTCTTT. It is translated as CASSLVYGGTEAFF.

This clone has only a few counts. The chain joins TRBV6-6 to TRBJ2-2; D might be TRBD2 (5 bases). Germline V gene data show CDR1 as MNHNY and CDR2 as SVGAGI (reference sequence). The CDR3 is made up of 14 amino acids. The ends were cut back, 7 bases at V and 5 bases at J, with 14 bases in the middle. CDR3 loop: CASMYLSGTGELFF. The CDR3 DNA reads TGTGCCAGCATGTATCTGAGCGGTACCGGGGAGCTGTTTTTT.

The chain is built from TRBV19 and TRBJ1-5, with D possibly TRBD1 on 5 matching bases. This CDR3 contains 17 residues. The ends were cut back, 6 bases at V and 0 bases at J, with 18 bases in the middle. Germline V lookup: CDR1 LNHDA, CDR2 SQIVND (reference sequence). In DNA, the CDR3 is TGTGCCAGTAGCAGCAGGTGGGGGGAGAGTAGCAATCAGCCCCAGCATTTT. Amino acids: CASSSRWGESSNQPQHF.

This sequence joins TRBV5-8 and TRBJ1-2; a possible D gene is TRBD1 (6 bases). This CDR3 has 15 amino acids. Germline V gene lookup returns CDR1 SGHTS and CDR2 YDEGEE. V was clipped by 4 bases and J by 1 base, with 14 bases between them. CDR3 bases: TGTGCCAGCAGCCGACGGGACAATCTTAACTATGGCTACACCTTC. Protein sequence: CASSRRDNLNYGYTF.

The chain has TRBV18 and TRBJ2-1; unclear D gene. Germline V CDR1 and CDR2: KGHSH, LQKENI. The V end was cut by 3 bases, the J end by 0 bases, with 6 bases between. This CDR3 has 14 residues. CDR3 loop: CASSPLSSYNEQFF. The CDR3 nucleotides read TGTGCCAGCTCACCCCTAAGCTCCTACAATGAGCAGTTCTTC.

The chain links TRBV27 to TRBJ2-2; 8 bases are shared with TRBD1. Germline V gene data show CDR1 as MNHEY and CDR2 as SMNVEV (reference sequence). The V gene end was trimmed by 0 bases and the J gene end by 4 bases; junction bases not matched to a gene: 7. The CDR3 has 17 amino acids. CDR3 loop: CASSLSDFRGPTGELFF. The CDR3, as DNA: TGTGCCAGCAGTTTATCTGACTTCAGGGGGCCCACCGGGGAGCTGTTTTTT.

In this sample, this clone turned up a few times. The chain employs TRBV6-2 or TRBV6-3 and TRBJ2-7, with 11 bases lining up with TRBD2. The CDR3 runs to 15 residues. Per the germline V gene, CDR1 is MNHEY and CDR2 is SVGEGT. V lost 5 bases to trimming and J lost 6 bases; unmatched junction nucleotides: 9. CDR3: CASSLPTSGRGEQYV. As DNA, the CDR3 is TGTGCCAGCAGTCTTCCTACTAGCGGGAGAGGCGAGCAGTACGTC.

This rearrangement joins TRBV7-2 to TRBJ1-5, with D perhaps matching TRBD1 (6 bases). This CDR3 spans 14 amino acids. Trimming took 3 bases from V and 4 from J, leaving 10 bases between them. CDR1 is SGHTA and CDR2 is FQGNSA in the germline V gene. The CDR3 bases are TGTGCCAGCAGCTTCGGACAGAGAAATCAGCCCCAGCATTTT. Residues: CASSFGQRNQPQHF.

This clone was observed a few times. The rearrangement joins TRBV3-1 (or the pseudogene TRBV3-2) to TRBJ1-3, with a tentative D call TRBD1 (6 bases). The CDR3 length is 15 residues. Germline V gene data show CDR1 as LGHDT and CDR2 as YNNKEL (reference sequence). Trimming took off 5 bases at V and 0 bases at J, with 11 bases between the two ends. CDR3 protein: CASSYTGLSGNTIYF. In nucleotides, the CDR3 is TGTGCCAGCAGCTATACAGGGCTCTCTGGAAACACCATATATTTT.

The J gene is TRBJ2-3, the V gene TRBV4-1, with TRBD1 identical over 8 bases. Unmatched junction bases numbered 6, after V lost 3 bases and J lost 4 bases. The CDR3 loop spans 15 amino acids. Germline V gene data show CDR1 as MGHRA and CDR2 as YSYEKL. CDR3 DNA sequence: TGCGCCAGCAGCCACGGGACAGGCCGTTCAGATACGCAGTATTTT. Translation: CASSHGTGRSDTQYF.

The chain employs TRBV3-1 (or the pseudogene TRBV3-2) and TRBJ2-7, with 8 bases aligning to TRBD2. This CDR3 comprises 16 residues. V lost 0 bases, J lost 2 bases, and 6 bases stayed unmatched. The germline V gene encodes CDR1 LGHDT and CDR2 YNNKEL (reference sequence). The CDR3 loop reads CASSQEALAGTYEQYV. In nucleotides, the CDR3 is TGTGCCAGCAGCCAAGAAGCGCTAGCGGGCACCTACGAGCAGTACGTC.

This chain joins TRBV19 and TRBJ1-2; D perhaps matches TRBD1 (5 bases). Trimming cost V 4 bases and J 2 bases, with 8 bases left between them. This CDR3 is built from 13 residues. Per the germline V gene, CDR1 is LNHDA and CDR2 is SQIVND (reference sequence). The CDR3 DNA follows: TGTGCCAGTAGTAGGGGCCAGAACTATGGCTACACCTTC. Its protein is CASSRGQNYGYTF. Using reference TRBV19 and TRBJ1-2 for the parts outside the CDR3, the full variable domain is DGGITQSPKYLFRKEGQNVTLSCEQNLNHDAMYWYRQDPGQGLRLIYYSQIVNDFQKGDIAEGYSVSREKKESFPLTVTSAQKNPTAFYLCASSRGQNYGYTFGSGTRLTVV.

The chain links TRBV7-3 to TRBJ1-6; perhaps TRBD1 as D (6 bases). Per the germline V gene, CDR1 is SGHTA and CDR2 is FQGTGA. V lost 2 bases to trimming and J lost 4 bases, with 9 bases between them. The CDR3 length is 15 residues. The CDR3 bases are TGTGCCAGCAGCTTAGGCCAGGGGTATAATTCACCCCTCCACTTT. This translates into CASSLGQGYNSPLHF.

This rearrangement joins TRBV5-6 to TRBJ2-1, with TRBD1 identical over 9 bases. Germline V gene lookup returns CDR1 SGHDT and CDR2 YYEEEE. V lost 2 bases to trimming and J lost 8 bases; unmatched junction nucleotides: 2. The CDR3 consists of 13 residues. The CDR3 coding sequence is TGTGCCAGCAGCTTCACAGGGGGCGATGAGCAGTTCTTC. This encodes CASSFTGGDEQFF. Variable domain in full (rest from reference TRBV5-6 and TRBJ2-1): DAGVTQSPTHLIKTRGQQVTLRCSPKSGHDTVSWYQQALGQGPQFIFQYYEEEERQRGNFPDRFSGHQFPNYSSELNVNALLLGDSALYLCASSFTGGDEQFFGPGTRLTVL.

This clone was counted once. The chain has TRBV7-8 and TRBJ2-5; 11 bases agree with TRBD2. The CDR3 spans 16 residues. The germline CDR1 and CDR2 sequences are SGHVS and FQNEAQ. V shed 1 base and J 2 bases; nucleotides not matched to a gene: 3. CDR3 DNA sequence: TGTGCCAGCAGCTTAGGGACTAGCGGGTTACAAGAGACCCAGTACTTC. Its translation: CASSLGTSGLQETQYF. Complete variable domain (other parts from reference TRBV7-8 and TRBJ2-5): GAGVSQSPRYKVAKRGQDVALRCDPISGHVSLFWYQQALGQGPEFLTYFQNEAQLDKSGLPSDRFFAERPEGSVSTLKIQRTQQEDSAVYLCASSLGTSGLQETQYFGPGTRLLVL.

The genes are TRBV3-1 (or the pseudogene TRBV3-2) and TRBJ2-3; TRBD2 agrees at 8 bases. Trimming took 4 bases from V and 2 from J; bases not matched to a gene: 8. The germline V gene has CDR1 LGHDT and CDR2 YNNKEL (reference sequence). The CDR3 has 16 amino acids. Here the CDR3 DNA reads TGTGCCAGCAGCCCTAGAATAGCGGGGCTCACAGATACGCAGTATTTT. It is translated as CASSPRIAGLTDTQYF.

This chain uses TRBV11-3 with TRBJ2-3; 13 nucleotides match TRBD2. CDR1 and CDR2 from the germline V gene are SGHNT and YENEEA. This CDR3 has 15 residues. V shed 4 bases, J shed 8 bases, and the junction held 6 bases outside the gene matches. CDR3 amino acids: CASSSPGLAGFTQYF. Written as DNA, the CDR3 is TGTGCCAGCAGCTCTCCGGGACTAGCGGGGTTTACGCAGTATTTT.

The genes are TRBV10-3 and TRBJ2-5, with 13 bases fitting TRBD2. The CDR3 consists of 16 residues. After removal of 4 bases from V and 2 bases from J, the junction contained 4 bases not matched to a gene. The germline V gene encodes CDR1 ENHRY and CDR2 SYGVKD. CDR3 residues: CAISGGLAGKQETQYF. The CDR3 nucleotides are TGTGCCATCAGTGGGGGACTAGCGGGAAAGCAAGAGACCCAGTACTTC.

The chain combines TRBV9 with TRBJ2-2; D is undetermined. CDR3 length: 14 residues. V was cut by 3 bases and J by 9 bases, with 15 bases left in between. Germline V CDR1 and CDR2: SGDLS, YYNGEE. Here the CDR3 reads CASSAANANRELFF. The CDR3 DNA reads as TGTGCCAGCAGCGCCGCGAACGCAAATCGGGAGCTGTTTTTT.

This chain connects TRBV5-8 to TRBJ1-1, with 7 positions matching TRBD1. Germline assignment: CDR1 SGHTS and CDR2 YDEGEE. The CDR3 length is 17 residues. Trimming removed 4 bases from V and 0 bases from J; junction bases left unmatched: 12. CDR3 sequence: CASSAQGTATMNTEAFF. The CDR3 DNA is TGTGCCAGCAGCGCCCAAGGGACAGCAACAATGAACACTGAAGCTTTCTTT. Filled out from reference TRBV5-8 and TRBJ1-1, the complete variable domain reads EAGVTQSPTHLIKTRGQQATLRCSPISGHTSVYWYQQALGLGLQFLLWYDEGEERNRGNFPPRFSGRQFPNYSSELNVNALELEDSALYLCASSAQGTATMNTEAFFGQGTRLTVV.

The J gene is TRBJ1-5, the V gene TRBV6-5; weak D call: TRBD1 (6 bases). V shed 7 bases and J shed 7 bases, with 14 bases lying between them. The CDR3 has 13 residues. CDR1 and CDR2 from the germline V gene are MNHEY and SVGAGI. DNA for the CDR3: TGTGCCAGCAAGACAGGACTTTACCAGCCCCAGCATTTT. Translating gives CASKTGLYQPQHF.

In its sample, this clone was seen a few times. The chain joins TRBV4-2 to TRBJ1-5; D is perhaps TRBD1 (5 bases). V was shortened by 4 bases and J by 6 bases, with 13 bases between the two germline ends. The germline gives CDR1 LGHNA, CDR2 YNFKEQ. The CDR3 covers 14 residues. In nucleotides, the CDR3 is TGTGCCAGCAGCCCAACCCAGGGCGGTCAGCCCCAGCATTTT. Its translation is CASSPTQGGQPQHF.

The V gene is TRBV7-9, the J gene TRBJ1-1, with a weak D call TRBD1 (5 bases). The V and J ends lost 4 bases and 7 bases respectively, with 16 bases between them. Germline assignment: CDR1 SEHNR and CDR2 FQNEAQ (reference sequence). The CDR3 is made up of 14 amino acids. CDR3 in amino acids: CASSSDVITGEAFF. In DNA form, the CDR3 reads TGTGCCAGCAGCTCGGATGTGATTACAGGTGAAGCTTTCTTT.